The rows below give T cell receptor beta chains drawn from one sample of a study of Graves' ophthalmopathy and Graves' hyperthyroidism. Each CDR3 protein is one row after TCRdb ran MiXCR on the multiplex PCR reads. The table records 200,000 to 250,000 distinct CDR3 sequences, 20% to 25% of them present only once. The sequencing sample was made of peripheral blood. The origin of the receptors is a woman aged 45-60 years with Graves' ophthalmopathy. Each CDR3 is given with its conserved first and last residue. Fields, in order: D gene, V gene, J gene, clone size, CDR3 DNA, CDR3 protein. D genes are given only for firm matches. Size is omitted from some rows. Given values are once, few, many or a class for expanded clones.

>.|TRBV30|TRBJ1-2|.
TGTGCCTGGAGTCCCCTATCGGGGCGCCAGCGGGGCTACACCTTC
CAWSPLSGRQRGYTF
>.|TRBV27|TRBJ1-1|many
TGTGCCAGCAGCGGAGGGTTGACTGAAGCTTTCTTT
CASSGGLTEAFF
>.|TRBV5-1|TRBJ2-7|many
TGCGCCAGCAGCTCTAACAGATACGAGCAGTACTTC
CASSSNRYEQYF
>.|TRBV28|TRBJ2-7|many
TGTGCCAGCAGTTTATCCTCGGACTACCTGTCCTACGAGCAGTACTTC
CASSLSSDYLSYEQYF
>.|TRBV12-5|TRBJ1-1|many
TGTGCTAGTGGTTTTTCGGGCGGGACTGAAGCTTTCTTT
CASGFSGGTEAFF
>TRBD2|TRBV20-1|TRBJ2-7|few
TGCAGTGCTAGAGATATAGCGGGACCGACCTACGAGCAGTACTTC
CSARDIAGPTYEQYF
>TRBD1|TRBV18|TRBJ1-2|few
TGTGCCAGCTCACCACGGACAGGGACGGCGGGGGGCTACACCTTC
CASSPRTGTAGGYTF
>TRBD2|TRBV6-1|TRBJ2-7|few
TGTGCCAGCAGCACTAGCGGGTACTCCTACGAGCAGTACTTC
CASSTSGYSYEQYF
>.|TRBV7-8|TRBJ2-7|many
TGTGCCAGCAGCTTCACGACAGGTCGCTACGAGCAGTACTTC
CASSFTTGRYEQYF
>.|TRBV12-3/TRBV12-4|TRBJ1-5|many
TGTGCCAGCAGTTTTGATAGCAATCAGCCCCAGCATTTT
CASSFDSNQPQHF
>TRBD1|TRBV5-1|TRBJ1-1|.
TGCGCCAGCAGCTTTACCCAGGGGGTAGTTAACACTGAAGCTTTCTTT
CASSFTQGVVNTEAFF
>.|TRBV30|TRBJ1-2|many
TGTGCCTGGACTTTGGAGCGGCACTTCTATGGCTACACCTTC
CAWTLERHFYGYTF
>TRBD2|TRBV9|TRBJ2-5|many
TGTGCCAGCAGCACCGGGACTAGCGGGGACCAAGAGACCCAGTACTTC
CASSTGTSGDQETQYF
>TRBD1|TRBV6-1|TRBJ1-5|.
TGTGCCAGTGCCCCCCGGACAGGGAGCAATCAGCCCCAGCATTTT
CASAPRTGSNQPQHF
>TRBD1|TRBV5-1|TRBJ2-2|many
TGCGCCAGCAGCCCGGACAGGGGGGATACCGGGGAGCTGTTTTTT
CASSPDRGDTGELFF
>.|TRBV6-5|TRBJ1-1|.
TGTGCCAGCAGTTACGAAGGGAGCACTGAAGCTTTCTTT
CASSYEGSTEAFF
>.|TRBV7-2|TRBJ2-7|.
TGTGCCAGCAGCCGGCTGAGCTCCTACGAGCAGTACTTC
CASSRLSSYEQYF
>.|TRBV29-1|TRBJ1-3|few
TGCAGCGTTCTGGACGCTCTCTCTGGAAACACCATATATTTT
CSVLDALSGNTIYF
>.|TRBV6-5|TRBJ1-1|many
TGTGCCAGCAGTACCGATTGGCGTGCTGAAGCTTTCTTT
CASSTDWRAEAFF
>.|TRBV7-8|TRBJ2-7|many
TGTGCCAGCAGCTCATTGTCAGGGTCCGAGCAGTACTTC
CASSSLSGSEQYF
>TRBD2|TRBV5-5|TRBJ2-7|.
TGTGCCAGCAGATGGGGGGAGGGCCCCTACGAGCAGTACTTC
CASRWGEGPYEQYF
>TRBD1|TRBV5-1|TRBJ1-6|many
TGCGCCAGCAGCGCAGGACAGGGAGGAAATTCACCCCTCCACTTT
CASSAGQGGNSPLHF
>.|TRBV6-1|TRBJ2-2|.
TGTGCCAGCAGAAGACAGACCCTCACCGGGGAGCTGTTTTTT
CASRRQTLTGELFF
>.|TRBV19|TRBJ2-7|many
TGTGCCAGTAGTATTGAGACAGGGAGGACCTACGAGCAGTACTTC
CASSIETGRTYEQYF
>.|TRBV30|TRBJ1-1|.
TGTGCCTGGAGTTTCCCGGGACACTCGAACACTGAAGCTTTCTTT
CAWSFPGHSNTEAFF
>TRBD1|TRBV3-1|TRBJ1-5|.
TGTGCCAGCAGCCAGATGACAGGGGATCAGCCCCAGCATTTT
CASSQMTGDQPQHF
>TRBD2|TRBV6-2/TRBV6-3|TRBJ2-7|many
TGTGCCAGCAGTTACTCTAAAAGGGAGGGCTTCTACGAGCAGTACTTC
CASSYSKREGFYEQYF
>.|TRBV5-1|TRBJ2-7|many
TGCGCCAGCAGCTTGGGCGAACTGGGCGGCGAGCAGTACTTC
CASSLGELGGEQYF
>.|TRBV20-1|TRBJ1-2|many
TGCAGTGCTAGAGATTTGGGGGGTAACTATGGCTACACCTTC
CSARDLGGNYGYTF
>.|TRBV6-1|TRBJ1-1|.
TGTGCCAGCAGCTCCCAGCCTCAGATGAACACTGAAGCTTTCTTT
CASSSQPQMNTEAFF
>TRBD1|TRBV27|TRBJ1-5|many
TGTGCCAGCAGAAGGGACAGGGACAATCAGCCCCAGCATTTT
CASRRDRDNQPQHF
>.|TRBV12-3/TRBV12-4|TRBJ2-7|many
TGTGCCAGCAGCCCGGGGCGAGCGGTCTCCTACGAGCAGTACTTC
CASSPGRAVSYEQYF
>.|TRBV15|TRBJ2-2|.
TGTGCCACCAGCAGAGACCTGGGCGGGGAGCTGTTTTTT
CATSRDLGGELFF
>.|TRBV12-5|TRBJ2-7|many
TGTGCTAGTGGTTTTGGGGGCTACGAGCAGTACTTC
CASGFGGYEQYF
>.|TRBV25-1|TRBJ2-7|many
TGTGCCAGCAGTCCCAGGGGGTGGGCGGGAGAACGCTCAGACTCCCACGAGCAGTACTTC
CASSPRGWAGERSDSHEQYF
>.|TRBV7-8|TRBJ1-1|many
TGTGCCAGCAGCCAACAGACAGCCACTGAAGCTTTCTTT
CASSQQTATEAFF
>TRBD1|TRBV19|TRBJ1-2|many
TGTGCCAGTAGTATCCGGACAGGGGGCTCGGACTATGGCTACACCTTC
CASSIRTGGSDYGYTF
>TRBD1|TRBV2|TRBJ1-1|.
TGTGCCAGCAGTTACGCTGACAGGGCCAACACTGAAGCTTTCTTT
CASSYADRANTEAFF
>.|TRBV6-1|TRBJ2-7|.
TGTGCCAGCAGGGTGACGGGAGCCTACGAGCAGTACTTC
CASRVTGAYEQYF
>.|TRBV9|TRBJ1-1|many
TGTGCCAGCAGCGGAGCAGGGCAGGCCACTGAAGCTTTCTTT
CASSGAGQATEAFF
>.|TRBV28|TRBJ2-7|many
TGTGCCAGCAGTTCCCGGACCCGAAGCGATAACGAGCAGTACTTC
CASSSRTRSDNEQYF
>TRBD2|TRBV11-1|TRBJ2-7|many
TGTGCCAGCAGTTTAATATTGGGGGGGAGAGTCTCCTACGAGCAGTACTTC
CASSLILGGRVSYEQYF
>.|TRBV24-1|TRBJ2-7|many
TGTGCCACCAGTGACCAGACCAGGGAGCAGTACTTC
CATSDQTREQYF
>TRBD1|TRBV6-1|TRBJ1-2|many
TGTGCCAGCACTGCCGGGACAGCCTTTCGCTATGGCTACACCTTC
CASTAGTAFRYGYTF
>.|TRBV12-3/TRBV12-4|TRBJ2-2|.
TGTGCCAGCAGTGGGATGGAGACCGGGGAGCTGTTTTTT
CASSGMETGELFF
>.|TRBV9|TRBJ2-2|few
TGTGCCAGCACCCCTGGGGGTTCCAACACCGGGGAGCTGTTTTTT
CASTPGGSNTGELFF
>.|TRBV12-3/TRBV12-4|TRBJ1-2|.
TGTGCCAGCAGTTTCACCAGGGGCGCGGGCTATGGCTACACCTTC
CASSFTRGAGYGYTF
>TRBD1|TRBV12-3/TRBV12-4|TRBJ1-1|.
TGTGCCAGCAGTTCGGTGGAGGGGGCGCGGGCCAAAGCTTTCTTT
CASSSVEGARAKAFF
>.|TRBV6-5|TRBJ2-7|many
TGTGCCAGCAGTTACGATTCGGACGAGCAGTACTTC
CASSYDSDEQYF
>.|TRBV7-8|TRBJ2-5|many
TGTGCCAGCAGCTTTGGACAACTCCAAGAGACCCAGTACTTC
CASSFGQLQETQYF
>.|TRBV7-3|TRBJ1-1|.
TGTGCCAGCAGCCTTCTCAATGTAGGGCCAATAGGCACTGAAGCTTTCTTT
CASSLLNVGPIGTEAFF
>.|TRBV29-1|TRBJ2-2|many
TGCAGCGTTGCGGAGCCGAACACCGGGGAGCTGTTTTTT
CSVAEPNTGELFF